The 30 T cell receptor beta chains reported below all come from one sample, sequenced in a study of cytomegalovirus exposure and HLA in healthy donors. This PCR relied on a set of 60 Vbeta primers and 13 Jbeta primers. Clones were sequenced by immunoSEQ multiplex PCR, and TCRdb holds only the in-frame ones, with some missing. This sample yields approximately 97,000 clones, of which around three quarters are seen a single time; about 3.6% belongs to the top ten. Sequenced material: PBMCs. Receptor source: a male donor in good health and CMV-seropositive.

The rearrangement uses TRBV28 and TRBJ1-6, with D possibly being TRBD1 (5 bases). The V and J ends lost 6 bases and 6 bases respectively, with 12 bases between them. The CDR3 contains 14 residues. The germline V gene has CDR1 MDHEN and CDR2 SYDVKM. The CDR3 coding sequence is TGTGCCAGCAGCCTGGCGGGGGGTAATTCACCCCTCCACTTT. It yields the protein CASSLAGGNSPLHF.

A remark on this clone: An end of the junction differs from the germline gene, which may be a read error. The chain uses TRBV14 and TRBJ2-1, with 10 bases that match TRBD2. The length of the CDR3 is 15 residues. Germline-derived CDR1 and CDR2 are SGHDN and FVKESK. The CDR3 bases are TGTGCCAGCAGTCAAGCGGGGGGGTCCTACAATGAGCAGTTCTTC. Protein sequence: CASSQAGGSYNEQFF.

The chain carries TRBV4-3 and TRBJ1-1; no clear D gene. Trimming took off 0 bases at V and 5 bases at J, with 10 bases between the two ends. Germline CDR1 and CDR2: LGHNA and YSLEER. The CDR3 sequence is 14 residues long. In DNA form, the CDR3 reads TGCGCCAGCAGCCAAGAGGTATGGGCAACTGAAGCTTTCTTT. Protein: CASSQEVWATEAFF.

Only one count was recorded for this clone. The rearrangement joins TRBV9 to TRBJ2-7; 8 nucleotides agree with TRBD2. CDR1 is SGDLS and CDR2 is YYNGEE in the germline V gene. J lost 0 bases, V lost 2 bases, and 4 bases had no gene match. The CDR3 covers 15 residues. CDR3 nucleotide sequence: TGTGCCAGCAGCGTCACGGGGGGGAGCTCCTACGAGCAGTACTTC. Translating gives CASSVTGGSSYEQYF.

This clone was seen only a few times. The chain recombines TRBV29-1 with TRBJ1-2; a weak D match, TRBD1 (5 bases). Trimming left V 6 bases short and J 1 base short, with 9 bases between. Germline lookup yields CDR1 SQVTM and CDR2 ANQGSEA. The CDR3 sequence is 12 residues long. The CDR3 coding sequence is TGCAGCGTGGCAGGGTTTAACTATGGCTACACCTTC. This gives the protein CSVAGFNYGYTF.

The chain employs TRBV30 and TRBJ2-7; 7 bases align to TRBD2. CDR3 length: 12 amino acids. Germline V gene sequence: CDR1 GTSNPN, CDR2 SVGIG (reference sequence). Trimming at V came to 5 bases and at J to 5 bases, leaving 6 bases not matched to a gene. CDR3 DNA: TGTGCCTGGGGGAGGGTCGGGGACGAGCAGTACTTC. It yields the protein CAWGRVGDEQYF.

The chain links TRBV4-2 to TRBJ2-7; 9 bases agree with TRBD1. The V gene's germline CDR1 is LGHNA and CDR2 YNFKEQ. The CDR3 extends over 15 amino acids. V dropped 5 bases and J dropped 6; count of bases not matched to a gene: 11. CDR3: CASSRDRAGVSEQYF. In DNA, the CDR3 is TGTGCCAGCAGCAGGGACAGGGCAGGGGTAAGCGAGCAGTACTTC.

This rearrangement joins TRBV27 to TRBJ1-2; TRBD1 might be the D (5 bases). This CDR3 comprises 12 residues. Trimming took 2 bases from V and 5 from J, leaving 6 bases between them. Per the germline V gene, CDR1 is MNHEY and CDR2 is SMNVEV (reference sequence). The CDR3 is CASSLAGYGYTF. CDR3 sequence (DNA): TGTGCCAGCAGTTTAGCAGGGTATGGCTACACCTTC.

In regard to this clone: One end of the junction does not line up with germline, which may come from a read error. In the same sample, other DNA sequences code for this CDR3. Written as DNA, the CDR3 is TGTGCCAGCACTTACCGGCGGGGGATCCAGCCCCAGCATTTT. Its protein product is CASTYRRGIQPQHF. The rearrangement joins TRBV6-6 to TRBJ1-5; D is possibly TRBD1 (5 bases). CDR3 length equals 14 residues. From germline, CDR1 is MNHNY and CDR2 SVGAGI (reference sequence).

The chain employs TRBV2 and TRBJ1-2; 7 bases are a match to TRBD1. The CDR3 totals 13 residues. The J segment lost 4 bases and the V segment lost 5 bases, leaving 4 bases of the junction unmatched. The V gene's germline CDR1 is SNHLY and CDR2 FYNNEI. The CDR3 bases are TGTGCCAGCAGTAGGGACAGTAGCTATGGCTACACCTTC. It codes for CASSRDSSYGYTF.

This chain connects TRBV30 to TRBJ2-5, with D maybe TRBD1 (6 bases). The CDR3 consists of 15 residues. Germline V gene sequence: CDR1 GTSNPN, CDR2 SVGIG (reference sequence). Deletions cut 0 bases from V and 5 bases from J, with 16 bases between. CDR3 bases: TGTGCCTGGAGTGTAGGGACAACGACGGCTGAGACCCAGTACTTC. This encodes CAWSVGTTTAETQYF. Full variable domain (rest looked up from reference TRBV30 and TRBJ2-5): SQTIHQWPATLVQPVGSPLSLECTVEGTSNPNLYWYRQAAGRGLQLLFYSVGIGQISSEVPQNLSASRPQDRQFILSSKKLLLSDSGFYLCAWSVGTTTAETQYFGPGTRLLVL.

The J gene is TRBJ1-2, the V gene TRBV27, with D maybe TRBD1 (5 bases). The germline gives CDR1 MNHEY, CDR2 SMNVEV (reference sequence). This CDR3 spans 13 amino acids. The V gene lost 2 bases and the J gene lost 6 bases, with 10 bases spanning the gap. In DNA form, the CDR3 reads TGTGCCAGCAGTTTAGACTCAGGGAATGGCTACACCTTC. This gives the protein CASSLDSGNGYTF.

The CDR3 loop is CAWSSGIGSPLHF. In nucleotides, the CDR3 is TGTGCCTGGAGTTCAGGGATCGGTTCACCCCTCCACTTT. V gene TRBV30 combines with J gene TRBJ1-6; a possible D gene is TRBD1 (5 bases). The germline V and J ends were trimmed by 2 bases and 9 bases, with 11 bases remaining between them. This CDR3 spans 13 amino acids. The germline V gene encodes CDR1 GTSNPN and CDR2 SVGIG (reference sequence).

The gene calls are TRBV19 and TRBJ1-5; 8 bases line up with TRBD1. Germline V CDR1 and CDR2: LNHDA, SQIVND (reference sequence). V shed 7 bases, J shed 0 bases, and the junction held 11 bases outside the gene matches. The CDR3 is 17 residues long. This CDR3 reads CASIAGQAYYSNQPQHF. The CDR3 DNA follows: TGTGCCAGTATTGCGGGACAGGCATATTATAGCAATCAGCCCCAGCATTTT.

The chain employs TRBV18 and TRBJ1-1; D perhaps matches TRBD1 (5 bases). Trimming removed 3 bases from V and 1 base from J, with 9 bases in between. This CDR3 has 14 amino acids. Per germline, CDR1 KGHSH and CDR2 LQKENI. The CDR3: CASSPLTENTEAFF. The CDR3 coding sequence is TGTGCCAGCTCACCCTTGACAGAGAACACTGAAGCTTTCTTT.

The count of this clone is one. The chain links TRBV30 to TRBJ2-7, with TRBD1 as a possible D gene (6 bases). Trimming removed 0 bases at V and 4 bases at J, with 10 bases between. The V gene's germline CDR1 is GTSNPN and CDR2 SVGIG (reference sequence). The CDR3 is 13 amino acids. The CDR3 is CAWSVGHTYEQYF. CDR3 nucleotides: TGTGCCTGGAGTGTGGGACACACATACGAGCAGTACTTC.

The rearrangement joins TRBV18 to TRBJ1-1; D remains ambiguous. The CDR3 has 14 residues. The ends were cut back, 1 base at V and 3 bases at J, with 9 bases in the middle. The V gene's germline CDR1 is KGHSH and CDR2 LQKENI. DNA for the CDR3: TGTGCCAGCTCACCACTCTCCGGGGACACTGAAGCTTTCTTT. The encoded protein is CASSPLSGDTEAFF. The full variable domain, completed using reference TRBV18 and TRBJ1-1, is NAGVMQNPRHLVRRRGQEARLRCSPMKGHSHVYWYRQLPEEGLKFMVYLQKENIIDESGMPKERFSAEFPKEGPSILRIQQVVRGDSAAYFCASSPLSGDTEAFFGQGTRLTVV.

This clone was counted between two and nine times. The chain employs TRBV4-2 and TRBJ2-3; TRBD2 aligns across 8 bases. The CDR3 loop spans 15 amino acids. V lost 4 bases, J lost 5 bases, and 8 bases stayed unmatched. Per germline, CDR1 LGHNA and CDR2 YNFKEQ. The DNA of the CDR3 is TGTGCCAGCAGCCCTCGGGGGGGCGAGGGAGATACGCAGTATTTT. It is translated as CASSPRGGEGDTQYF.

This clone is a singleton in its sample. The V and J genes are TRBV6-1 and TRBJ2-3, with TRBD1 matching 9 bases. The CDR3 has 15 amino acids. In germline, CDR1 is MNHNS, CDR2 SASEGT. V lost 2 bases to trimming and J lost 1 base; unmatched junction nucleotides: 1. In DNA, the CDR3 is TGTGCCAGCAGTGAATGGACAGGGGGCACAGATACGCAGTATTTT. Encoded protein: CASSEWTGGTDTQYF.

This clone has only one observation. CDR3 sequence reads: CASGTSGGAGQFF. DNA for the CDR3: TGTGCCAGCGGGACTAGCGGGGGGGCGGGGCAGTTCTTC. The V and J genes are TRBV2 and TRBJ2-1, with TRBD2 matching 16 bases. The V gene end was trimmed by 8 bases and the J gene end by 12 bases; junction bases not matched to a gene: 4. Germline values: CDR1 SNHLY, CDR2 FYNNEI. This CDR3 contains 13 residues.

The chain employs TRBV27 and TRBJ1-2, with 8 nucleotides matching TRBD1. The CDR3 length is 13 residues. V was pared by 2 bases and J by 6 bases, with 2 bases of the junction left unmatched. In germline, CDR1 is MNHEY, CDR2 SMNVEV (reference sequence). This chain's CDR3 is CASSLGQGNGYTF. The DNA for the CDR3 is TGTGCCAGCAGTTTAGGACAGGGTAATGGCTACACCTTC.

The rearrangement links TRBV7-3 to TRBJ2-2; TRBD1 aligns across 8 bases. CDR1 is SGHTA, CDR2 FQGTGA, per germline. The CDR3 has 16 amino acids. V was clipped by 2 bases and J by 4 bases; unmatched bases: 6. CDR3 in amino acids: CASSLYGQGGTGELFF. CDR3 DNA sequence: TGTGCCAGCAGCTTATATGGACAGGGCGGCACCGGGGAGCTGTTTTTT.

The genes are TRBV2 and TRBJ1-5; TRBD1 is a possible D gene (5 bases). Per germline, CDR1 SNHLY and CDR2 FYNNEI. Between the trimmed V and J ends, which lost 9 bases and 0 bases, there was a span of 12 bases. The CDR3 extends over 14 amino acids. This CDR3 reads CASLQDNSNQPQHF. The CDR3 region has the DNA TGTGCCAGTTTACAGGATAATAGCAATCAGCCCCAGCATTTT.

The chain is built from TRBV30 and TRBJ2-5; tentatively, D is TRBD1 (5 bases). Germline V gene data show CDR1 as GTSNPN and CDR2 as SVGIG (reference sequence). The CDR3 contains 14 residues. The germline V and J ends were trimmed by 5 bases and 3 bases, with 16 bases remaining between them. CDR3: CAWARPSGKETQYF. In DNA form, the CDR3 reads TGTGCCTGGGCCCGACCATCAGGGAAAGAGACCCAGTACTTC.

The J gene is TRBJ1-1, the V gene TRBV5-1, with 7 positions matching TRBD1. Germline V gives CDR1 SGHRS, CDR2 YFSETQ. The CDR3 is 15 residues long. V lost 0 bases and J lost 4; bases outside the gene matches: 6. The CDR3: CASSLAAQGGTEAFF. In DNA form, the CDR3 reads TGCGCCAGCAGCTTGGCGGCCCAGGGGGGCACTGAAGCTTTCTTT.

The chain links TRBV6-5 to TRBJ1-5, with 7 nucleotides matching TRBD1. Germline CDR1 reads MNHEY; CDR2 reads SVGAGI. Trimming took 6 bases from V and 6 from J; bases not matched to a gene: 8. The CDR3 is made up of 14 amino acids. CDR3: CASSLRRGRQPQHF. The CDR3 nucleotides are TGTGCCAGCAGCCTACGAAGGGGGCGTCAGCCCCAGCATTTT.

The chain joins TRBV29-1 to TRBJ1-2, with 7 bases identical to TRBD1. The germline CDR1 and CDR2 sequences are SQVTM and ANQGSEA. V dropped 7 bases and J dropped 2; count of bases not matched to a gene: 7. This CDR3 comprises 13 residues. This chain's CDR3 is CSAIDRENYGYTF. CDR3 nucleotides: TGCAGCGCTATAGACAGGGAAAACTATGGCTACACCTTC.

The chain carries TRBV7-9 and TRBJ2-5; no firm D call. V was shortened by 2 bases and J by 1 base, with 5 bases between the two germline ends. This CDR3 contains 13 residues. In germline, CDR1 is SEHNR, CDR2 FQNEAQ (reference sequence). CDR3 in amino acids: CASSLNTQETQYF. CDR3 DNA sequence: TGTGCCAGCAGCTTAAACACCCAAGAGACCCAGTACTTC.

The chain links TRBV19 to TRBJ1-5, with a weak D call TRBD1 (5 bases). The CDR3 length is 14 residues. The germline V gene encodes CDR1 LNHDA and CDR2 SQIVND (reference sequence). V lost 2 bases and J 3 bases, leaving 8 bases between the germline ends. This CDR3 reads CASSIPGLNQPQHF. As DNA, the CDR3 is TGTGCCAGTAGTATACCAGGGCTCAATCAGCCCCAGCATTTT.

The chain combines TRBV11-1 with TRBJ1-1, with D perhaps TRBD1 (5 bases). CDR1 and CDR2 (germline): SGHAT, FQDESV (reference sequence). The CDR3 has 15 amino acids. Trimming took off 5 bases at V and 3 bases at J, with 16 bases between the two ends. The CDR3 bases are TGTGCCAGCAGCCCCCGGAAAATAGGGGACACTGAAGCTTTCTTT. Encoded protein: CASSPRKIGDTEAFF. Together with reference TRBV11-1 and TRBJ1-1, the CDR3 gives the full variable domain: EAEVAQSPRYKITEKSQAVAFWCDPISGHATLYWYRQILGQGPELLVQFQDESVVDDSQLPKDRFSAERLKGVDSTLKIQPAELGDSAMYLCASSPRKIGDTEAFFGQGTRLTVV.